This T cell receptor (beta chain) is from a study of blood T cell repertoires in COVID-19. Seattle cases were enrolled at active infection and followed longitudinally. The table came from immunoSEQ multiplex PCR; TCRdb's copy has only in-frame clones and leaves some out. The data contain 100,000 to 150,000 clones, 81% of them singletons. Germline CDR1 SGHTA, CDR2 FQGNSA. The germline V and J ends were trimmed by 5 bases and 9 bases, with 11 bases remaining between them. CDR3 length: 12 residues. The clonotype comes from a man aged 25-45 years with COVID-19, enrolled during active disease. Source material: peripheral blood. V gene TRBV7-2 combines with J gene TRBJ2-1; perhaps TRBD2 as D (5 bases). Here the CDR3 DNA reads TGTGCCAGCAGCCCCGAGGGAGTTGAGCAGTTCTTC. This sequence encodes CASSPEGVEQFF.